This T cell receptor beta chain was documented in a study of blood T cell repertoires in COVID-19. Study overall: Samples came from the United States, Italy and Spain, spanning acute and convalescent COVID-19.

CDR3 size: 14 residues. Germline V CDR1 and CDR2: SNHLY, FYNNEI. V lost 5 bases and J 0 bases, leaving 8 bases between the germline ends. This table comes from immunoSEQ multiplex PCR, and its TCRdb copy is limited to in-frame clones, with some not included. The sample holds more than 85,000 clones, 88% seen once. What was sequenced was peripheral blood. The chain uses TRBV2 and TRBJ1-5; D unclear. The sequence was obtained from a woman in her forties or fifties with acute or convalescent COVID-19. CDR3 sequence (DNA): TGTGCCAGCAGTCCAGGACTTAGCAATCAGCCCCAGCATTTT. It translates to CASSPGLSNQPQHF.